These 14 T cell receptor beta chains share one sample of origin, sequenced in a study of T cells after yellow fever vaccination. MiXCR was run by TCRdb on the 5' RACE reads, yielding one entry per CDR3 protein. Found here are 250,000 to 350,000 distinct CDR3 sequences, approximately 7% of them singletons; the top ten hold roughly a sixth. The input for sequencing was PBMCs, taken approximately 40 days after the first yellow fever vaccination. These receptors were obtained from a man younger than 35 who received the YFV17D yellow fever vaccine.

This chain joins TRBV29-1 and TRBJ2-3; TRBD1 matches 8 bases. The CDR3 contains 13 residues. V was clipped by 5 bases and J by 6 bases; unmatched bases: 7. Germline V gives CDR1 SQVTM, CDR2 ANQGSEA. The CDR3 DNA sequence: TGCAGCGTTTCCCGGGACAGGAGGGATACGCAGTATTTT. Encoded protein: CSVSRDRRDTQYF.

This chain uses TRBV6-4 with TRBJ2-7, with D unresolved. The CDR3 loop spans 10 amino acids. V lost 6 bases, J lost 4 bases, and 4 bases lay in between. Germline CDR1 and CDR2: MRHNA and SNTAGT. The CDR3 reads CASRFYEQYV. The CDR3 DNA sequence: TGTGCCAGCAGGTTTTACGAGCAGTACGTC.

This clonotype has just a few counts. V usage is TRBV2 and J usage is TRBJ2-7; TRBD2 matches 7 bases. The CDR3 is 13 residues long. The junction had 6 bases not matched to a gene; V was cut back by 7 bases and J by 3 bases. CDR1 and CDR2 (germline): SNHLY, FYNNEI. Here the CDR3 reads CASKRTSDYEQYF. CDR3 sequence (DNA): TGTGCCAGCAAAAGGACTAGTGACTACGAGCAGTACTTC. Complete variable domain (other parts from reference TRBV2 and TRBJ2-7): EPEVTQTPSHQVTQMGQEVILRCVPISNHLYFYWYRQILGQKVEFLVSFYNNEISEKSEIFDDQFSVERPDGSNFTLKIRSTKLEDSAMYFCASKRTSDYEQYFGPGTRLTVT.

This clonotype has ten or more counts. CDR3 amino acids: CASSHPGYGSPLHF. The CDR3 DNA is TGTGCCAGCAGCCACCCAGGGTATGGTTCACCCCTCCACTTT. The chain employs TRBV14 and TRBJ1-6, with D perhaps matching TRBD1 (5 bases). The CDR3 extends over 14 amino acids. V was trimmed by 3 bases and J by 9 bases, leaving 12 bases between them. Looked up from germline, CDR1 is SGHDN and CDR2 is FVKESK. The full variable domain, its missing parts supplied by reference TRBV14 and TRBJ1-6, is EAGVTQFPSHSVIEKGQTVTLRCDPISGHDNLYWYRRVMGKEIKFLLHFVKESKQDESGMPNNRFLAERTGGTYSTLKVQPAELEDSGVYFCASSHPGYGSPLHFGNGTRLTVT.

The sample holds a few counts of this clonotype. The gene calls are TRBV12-3 or TRBV12-4 and TRBJ1-6; D unclear. Trimming shortened V by 7 bases and J by 11 bases, and 15 bases separated the two germline ends. This CDR3 is built from 13 residues. The CDR3 nucleotides read TGTGCCAGCAACCCCCTCGCCGGGGCACCCCTCCACTTT. This codes for CASNPLAGAPLHF.

This clonotype was seen ten or more times. This chain joins TRBV6-1 and TRBJ1-2; TRBD1 matches 7 bases. J was trimmed by 7 bases and V by 6 bases; bases with no gene match: 11. Germline assignment: CDR1 MNHNS and CDR2 SASEGT. The CDR3 has 14 amino acids. CDR3 bases: TGTGCCAGCAGCTTGGAGGGGGCCCTGGGTGGCTACACCTTC. It codes for CASSLEGALGGYTF.

CDR3 in amino acids: CSAGAGGAYEQYF. In nucleotides, the CDR3 is TGCAGTGCTGGGGCAGGGGGCGCGTACGAGCAGTACTTC. V is TRBV20-1 and J is TRBJ2-7; TRBD1 matches at 8 bases. The junction had 7 bases not matched to a gene; V was cut back by 5 bases and J by 4 bases. Per the germline V gene, CDR1 is DFQATT and CDR2 is SNEGSKA (reference sequence). The CDR3 extends over 13 amino acids.

This clonotype appeared a few times. V is TRBV7-9 and J is TRBJ2-4; D is unresolved. The CDR3 sequence is 15 residues long. Germline V gene lookup returns CDR1 SEHNR and CDR2 FQNEAQ (reference sequence). The V and J ends lost 1 base and 1 base respectively, with 8 bases between them. This CDR3 is CASSLGDVAKNIQYF. The CDR3 bases are TGTGCCAGCAGCTTAGGGGATGTGGCCAAAAACATTCAGTACTTC.

The chain combines TRBV3-1 with TRBJ1-2, with TRBD1 as a possible D gene (6 bases). The CDR3 spans 14 residues. Germline CDR1 reads LGHDT; CDR2 reads YNNKEL (reference sequence). The V end lost 4 bases, the J end lost 7 bases, and 16 bases lay between the germline ends. CDR3 bases: TGTGCCAGCAGCCCCCCGGACAGTAAGTCTGGCTACACCTTC. Translating it yields CASSPPDSKSGYTF.

The rearrangement links TRBV2 to TRBJ2-7; D may be TRBD2 (6 bases). Germline CDR1 SNHLY, CDR2 FYNNEI. The ends were cut back, 6 bases at V and 5 bases at J, with 11 bases in the middle. The CDR3 totals 12 residues. The chain's CDR3 is CASREGRDEQYF. Written as DNA, the CDR3 is TGTGCCAGCAGGGAGGGACGGGACGAGCAGTACTTC.

This clonotype was recorded a few times. The CDR3 sequence: CASIGLNQPQHF. The CDR3 region has the DNA TGTGCCAGCATTGGCCTTAACCAGCCCCAGCATTTT. This chain connects TRBV6-1 to TRBJ1-5; D is undetermined. This CDR3 has 12 amino acids. Looked up from germline, CDR1 is MNHNS and CDR2 is SASEGT. V was clipped by 7 bases and J by 7 bases, with 11 bases between them.

This clonotype occurred a few times. The chain has TRBV6-1 and TRBJ2-5, with 8 bases matching TRBD2. Unmatched junction bases numbered 14, after V lost 7 bases and J lost 1 base. The germline V gene encodes CDR1 MNHNS and CDR2 SASEGT. CDR3 size: 17 residues. In nucleotides, the CDR3 is TGTGCCAGCACCCCCAACCACTTAGCGGGGCGCCAAGAGACCCAGTACTTC. Translating it yields CASTPNHLAGRQETQYF.

The rearrangement joins TRBV7-2 to TRBJ2-1; no reliable D call. V lost 2 bases to trimming and J lost 4 bases, with 12 bases between them. Germline V gives CDR1 SGHTA, CDR2 FQGNSA. The CDR3 has 15 amino acids. The CDR3 sequence: CASSLRELGYNEQFF. The CDR3 coding sequence is TGTGCCAGCAGCTTACGAGAGTTAGGGTACAATGAGCAGTTCTTC.

This clonotype was observed many times. This chain connects TRBV12-3 or TRBV12-4 to TRBJ2-1; TRBD2 matches 15 bases. With 5 bases clipped from V and 8 bases from J, the junction kept 4 bases outside the gene matches. The CDR3 runs to 15 residues. The CDR3 DNA is TGTGCCAGCAGTCCGGGACTAGCGGGGGGTCATGAGCAGTTCTTC. It is translated as CASSPGLAGGHEQFF.